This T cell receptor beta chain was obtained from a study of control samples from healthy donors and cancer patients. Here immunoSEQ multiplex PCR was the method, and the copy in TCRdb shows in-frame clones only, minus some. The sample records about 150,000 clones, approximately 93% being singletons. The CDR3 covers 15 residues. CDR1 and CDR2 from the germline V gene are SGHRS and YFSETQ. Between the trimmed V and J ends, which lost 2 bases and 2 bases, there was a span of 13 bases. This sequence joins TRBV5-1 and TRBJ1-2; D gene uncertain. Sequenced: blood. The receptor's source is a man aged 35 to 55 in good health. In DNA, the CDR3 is TGCGCCAGCAGCTTAGCTCCAGGCCGGAACTATGGCTACACCTTC. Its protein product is CASSLAPGRNYGYTF.